This TCR beta chain was retrieved from a study of cytomegalovirus exposure and HLA in healthy donors. The germline V and J ends were trimmed by 2 bases and 2 bases, with 14 bases remaining between them. The CDR3 is 16 amino acids. Germline CDR1 LGHNT, CDR2 FRNRAP. Amplification used 60 Vbeta primers and 13 Jbeta primers. Repertoires were generated with immunoSEQ multiplex PCR, while TCRdb's copy carries only in-frame clones and drops some. The data contain some 200,000 clones, about 70% of them singletons. The V call is TRBV12-5, the J call TRBJ2-3; D may be TRBD1 (6 bases). This TCR was recovered from a man in his forties or fifties in good health and CMV-seropositive. Sequenced sample: PBMCs. CDR3 coding DNA: TGTGCTAGTGGTTTGCCAGGGTGGGGGCCCACAGATACGCAGTATTTT. Its protein product is CASGLPGWGPTDTQYF.